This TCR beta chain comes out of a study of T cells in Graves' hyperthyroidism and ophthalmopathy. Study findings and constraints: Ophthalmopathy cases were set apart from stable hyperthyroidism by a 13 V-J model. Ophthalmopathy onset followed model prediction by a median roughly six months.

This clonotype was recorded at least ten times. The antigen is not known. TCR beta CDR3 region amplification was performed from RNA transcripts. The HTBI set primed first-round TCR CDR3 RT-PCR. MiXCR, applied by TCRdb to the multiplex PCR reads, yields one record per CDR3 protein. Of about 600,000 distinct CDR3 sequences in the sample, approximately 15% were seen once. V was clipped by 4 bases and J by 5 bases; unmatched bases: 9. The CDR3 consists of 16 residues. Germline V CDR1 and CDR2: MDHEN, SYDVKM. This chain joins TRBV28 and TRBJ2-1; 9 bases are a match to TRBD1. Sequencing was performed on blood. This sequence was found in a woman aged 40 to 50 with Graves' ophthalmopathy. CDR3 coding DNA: TGTGCCAGCAGTTCCCCGGACAGGGGCGGCCACAATGAGCAGTTCTTC. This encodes CASSSPDRGGHNEQFF. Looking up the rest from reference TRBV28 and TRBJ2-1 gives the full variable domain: DVKVTQSSRYLVKRTGEKVFLECVQDMDHENMFWYRQDPGLGLRLIYFSYDVKMKEKGDIPEGYSVSREKKERFSLILESASTNQTSMYLCASSSPDRGGHNEQFFGPGTRLTVL.